This T cell receptor (beta chain) stems from a study of blood T cell repertoires in COVID-19. Study overall: Acute and convalescent COVID-19 samples came from the United States, Italy and Spain. Sample material is recorded as cDNA or gDNA derived from T cells, B-cell-depleted T cells, or PBMCs.

Details on this clone: At one end, the junction sequence differs from germline, possibly due to a read error.

CDR1 is ENHRY and CDR2 is SYGVKD in the germline V gene. There are 17 residues in the CDR3. Per the authors' pipeline: Scientists estimated how many nucleated cells there were by amplifying reference gene primers. Clones were sequenced by immunoSEQ multiplex PCR, and TCRdb holds only the in-frame ones, with some missing. V, J and clone size reflect that table, while D and trimming were determined from the DNA. Of about 94,000 clones listed, about nine tenths are singletons. V gene TRBV10-3 combines with J gene TRBJ1-2; 10 positions agree with TRBD1. The receptor was derived from a woman of 80 years or more with acute or convalescent COVID-19. Sequenced input: peripheral blood. The CDR3 nucleotides are TGTGCCATCCGTGAGAGGGGGGGGACAGGGGTTGGCTATGGCTACACCTTC. As protein: CAIRERGGTGVGYGYTF.